This TCR beta chain was captured in a study of response to subunit inactivated influenza vaccine. Notes on the study in general: Seasonal influenza vaccination, on each occasion, was suggested by the authors to recruit few new T cells.

TCRdb reprocessed the RT-PCR reads with MiXCR, giving one entry per CDR3 protein. This table has about 520,000 distinct CDR3 sequences, about 25% appearing once. Note on this clonotype: Its antigen is as yet unknown.

V was shortened by 9 bases and J by 2 bases, with 16 bases between the two germline ends. The CDR3 spans 14 residues. Germline lookup yields CDR1 WSHSY and CDR2 SAAADI. The genes are TRBV10-2 and TRBJ2-5; maybe TRBD2 (6 bases). The specimen was CD4+ T cells sorted from PBMCs, collected less than 6 days after vaccination. This TCR came from a man in his forties or fifties who received an inactivated influenza vaccine. CDR3 coding DNA: TGCGCCAGTCTGCGGCCGCGGGGACAAGAGACCCAGTACTTC. Protein product: CASLRPRGQETQYF.